The 5 T cell receptor beta chains in this list originate from one sample, sequenced in a study of cytomegalovirus exposure and HLA in healthy donors. Measured with immunoSEQ multiplex PCR; TCRdb has only the in-frame clones, and not every one. The sample includes 45,000 to 55,000 clones, 80% to 90% of them seen just once. The sample comprised PBMCs. The receptors originated from a woman younger than 45 in good health and CMV-seronegative.

The genes are TRBV6-5 and TRBJ1-2; D may be TRBD1 (5 bases). Germline V lookup: CDR1 MNHEY, CDR2 SVGAGI. There are 13 residues in the CDR3. V dropped 0 bases and J dropped 8 bases, with 10 bases sitting between them. DNA for the CDR3: TGTGCCAGCAGTTACTCGGCCGGGGGAGGCTACACCTTC. Translated: CASSYSAGGGYTF.

The rearrangement joins TRBV4-1 to TRBJ2-1; D is ambiguous. This CDR3 spans 12 amino acids. CDR1 MGHRA and CDR2 YSYEKL come from the germline V gene. V lost 1 base, J lost 7 bases, and 5 bases lay in between. The CDR3 protein is CASSQVENEQFF. In DNA, the CDR3 is TGCGCCAGCAGCCAAGTGGAGAATGAGCAGTTCTTC.

V gene TRBV27 combines with J gene TRBJ1-5; TRBD1 matches 8 bases. The CDR3 is 14 residues long. With V trimmed by 7 bases and J by 1 base, 3 bases remained unmatched. The V gene's germline CDR1 is MNHEY and CDR2 SMNVEV (reference sequence). CDR3 protein: CASKQGVSNQPQHF. In nucleotides, the CDR3 is TGTGCCAGCAAACAGGGGGTGAGCAATCAGCCCCAGCATTTT.

This chain joins TRBV10-3 and TRBJ2-1, with 9 bases that match TRBD1. CDR3 length: 17 amino acids. V trimming: 1 base; J trimming: 1 base; junction bases outside the gene matches: 5. Germline assignment: CDR1 ENHRY and CDR2 SYGVKD. CDR3 DNA: TGTGCCATCAGTGAGTTTACGACAGGGGGGTCCTACAATGAGCAGTTCTTC. It encodes CAISEFTTGGSYNEQFF.

The chain employs TRBV9 and TRBJ1-5; 9 bases are a match to TRBD1. The junction had 6 bases not matched to a gene; V was cut back by 2 bases and J by 6 bases. Germline CDR1 and CDR2: SGDLS and YYNGEE. The CDR3 consists of 15 residues. The CDR3 sequence is CASSVGDRDGQPQHF. CDR3 coding DNA: TGTGCCAGCAGCGTTGGGGACAGGGACGGTCAGCCCCAGCATTTT. Based on the CDR3 plus reference TRBV9 and TRBJ1-5, the full variable domain is DSGVTQTPKHLITATGQRVTLRCSPRSGDLSVYWYQQSLDQGLQFLIQYYNGEERAKGNILERFSAQQFPDLHSELNLSSLELGDSALYFCASSVGDRDGQPQHFGDGTRLSIL.